This T cell receptor (beta chain) derives from a study of blood T cell repertoires in COVID-19 (TCRdb year 2020). Background for the entire study: Collaborator samples came from the United States, Italy and Spain and covered acute and convalescent phases of COVID-19. The samples were drawn from the first 160 participants of the ongoing ImmuneRACE study and from more than 1,000 subjects provided by 6 global collaborators. The repertoires were made available in a free public database intended to serve as a resource for research on the immune response to SARS-CoV-2. The prospective study material was composed of cDNA or gDNA derived from T cells, B-cell-depleted T cells, or PBMCs. Where available, HLA class I and class II types were taken from metadata supplied by the sample provider and were not determined by assay-based typing. Nearly every sample came with metadata listing a de-identified subject ID, COVID-19 status, age in years and sex. Subjects who had been exposed to COVID-19, were actively infected with it, or had recovered from it provided the deeply sampled blood TCRbeta repertoires that made up the dataset. What the study reported, not specific to this receptor: The amount of clinical and demographic metadata varied by source and participant and was provided uncurated.

A word on this clone: There is no known antigen for this receptor. Base-call qualities are not available, and no considerably larger clone is one nucleotide away.

At one collaborating source in Seattle, patients were enrolled during active infection and were followed longitudinally through the course of disease. Each collaborating institution followed its own protocols to collect whole blood in K2EDTA tubes. Collaborator samples were shipped for TCRbeta analysis as frozen whole blood, isolated PBMCs, or DNA extracted from either sample type. TCRbeta CDR3 regions were amplified from genomic DNA using the immunoSEQ Assay, a bias-controlled multiplex PCR. The source study handled its data this way. Nucleated cell counts per sample were estimated from amplification of reference gene primers within the assay. To quantify the absolute abundance of each unique TCRbeta CDR3 rearrangement, sequence reads were collapsed and filtered. For each sample, productive Simpson clonality was calculated as the square root of Simpson's diversity index over productive rearrangements. This is the immuneACCESS table as TCRdb keeps it, with only in-frame sequences that have V and J called. A part of the clones is gone; compared with another copy, unresolved V genes explain less than half, and the rest is unexplained. Clone size and the V and J calls come from that table; the DNA yielded D and trimming. In this sample the table shows 300,000 to 450,000 clones, roughly nine tenths of which occur a single time. The top ten constitute about 3.9% of the sample.

Sequences LGHNA (CDR1) and YNFKEQ (CDR2) are obtained from the germline V gene. The CDR3 covers 16 residues, taking in both the cysteine and the phenylalanine. This entry keeps only the CDR3 DNA: 48 bases, framed from base 1. After removal of 0 bases from V and 3 bases from J, the junction retains 6 bases not matched to a gene. The chain employs TRBV4-2 and TRBJ2-7; 9 bases in between match TRBD2. Sequencing used peripheral blood. The clonotype originates from a woman aged 55-75 years with COVID-19, enrolled during active disease. In nucleotides, the sequence is TGTGCCAGCAGCCAAGAGGGGCTAGCGGGGCTCTACGAGCAGTACTTC. The translation is CASSQEGLAGLYEQYF.